This note documents a single TCR beta chain sequence. Antigen specificity is unknown. Method: immunoSEQ multiplex PCR; TCRdb's copy keeps in-frame clones and lacks some. The sample shows over 85,000 clones, roughly 90% of them seen only once. The sample originates from a study of T cell responses to AZD1222 COVID-19 vaccine. Germline V gives CDR1 KGHSH, CDR2 LQKENI. V lost 3 bases, J lost 3 bases, and 11 bases lay in between. The CDR3 is made up of 14 amino acids. Study-level results: In all cases, repertoires were sampled only after the peak T cell response. Females outnumbered males among donors, who were mostly white British; clonal diversity was possibly underestimated. Seropositivity was recorded at baseline in only 6 or 7 AZD1222 recipients.

The V and J genes are TRBV18 and TRBJ1-1; D is unclear. This specimen consisted of peripheral blood, obtained 28 days after the second AZD1222 dose. This TCR was recovered from an adult who received the AZD1222 COVID-19 vaccine. The CDR3 reads CASSPRAVDTEAFF. Here the CDR3 DNA reads TGTGCCAGCTCACCCCGGGCCGTAGACACTGAAGCTTTCTTT. The whole variable domain, remainder taken from reference TRBV18 and TRBJ1-1, is NAGVMQNPRHLVRRRGQEARLRCSPMKGHSHVYWYRQLPEEGLKFMVYLQKENIIDESGMPKERFSAEFPKEGPSILRIQQVVRGDSAAYFCASSPRAVDTEAFFGQGTRLTVV.